This T cell receptor (beta chain) was captured in a study of long-term antiretroviral therapy in people with HIV. Study conclusions and caveats: Against controls, HIV repertoires showed narrower ranges of CDR3 length. Gathering of blood took place between the mid-2000s and the late 2010s, possibly under older ART regimens. The clones with expansion before ART were dominant in the repertoire at all time points.

A word on this clone: Its target is not known.

Version v3.0 of the immunoSEQ assay was performed at survey level. Sequencing was intended to reach roughly 40,000-55,000 T-cell genomes per sample. Assay: immunoSEQ multiplex PCR; the TCRdb copy retains only in-frame clones and omits some. The sample includes approximately 17,000 clones, about four fifths of them seen just once. Germline V CDR1 and CDR2: SEHNR, FQNEAQ (reference sequence). V lost 10 bases to trimming and J lost 5 bases, with 11 bases between them. CDR3 length: 11 amino acids. The gene calls are TRBV7-9 and TRBJ1-1, with D unresolved. The sample consisted of unsorted PBMCs, taken 0.6 years after starting antiretroviral therapy. This receptor was obtained from a woman aged 18-29 years with HIV. The CDR3 DNA follows: TGTGCCACTCAGCGGGAGACTGAAGCTTTCTTT. Protein product: CATQRETEAFF.